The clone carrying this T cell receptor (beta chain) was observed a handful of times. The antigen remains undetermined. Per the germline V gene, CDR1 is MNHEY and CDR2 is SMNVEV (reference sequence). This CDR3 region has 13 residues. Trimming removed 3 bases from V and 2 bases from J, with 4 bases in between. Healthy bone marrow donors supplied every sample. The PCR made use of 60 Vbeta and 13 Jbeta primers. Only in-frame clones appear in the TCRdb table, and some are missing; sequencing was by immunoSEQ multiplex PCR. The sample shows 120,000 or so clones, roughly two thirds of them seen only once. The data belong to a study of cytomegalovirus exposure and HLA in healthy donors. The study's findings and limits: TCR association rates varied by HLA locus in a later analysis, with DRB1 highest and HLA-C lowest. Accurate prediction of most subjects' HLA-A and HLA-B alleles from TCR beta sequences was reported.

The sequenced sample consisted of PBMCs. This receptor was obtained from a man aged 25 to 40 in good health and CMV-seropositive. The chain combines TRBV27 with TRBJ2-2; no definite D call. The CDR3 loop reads CASSLLNTGELFF. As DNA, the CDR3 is TGTGCCAGCAGTTTGTTAAACACCGGGGAGCTGTTTTTT.